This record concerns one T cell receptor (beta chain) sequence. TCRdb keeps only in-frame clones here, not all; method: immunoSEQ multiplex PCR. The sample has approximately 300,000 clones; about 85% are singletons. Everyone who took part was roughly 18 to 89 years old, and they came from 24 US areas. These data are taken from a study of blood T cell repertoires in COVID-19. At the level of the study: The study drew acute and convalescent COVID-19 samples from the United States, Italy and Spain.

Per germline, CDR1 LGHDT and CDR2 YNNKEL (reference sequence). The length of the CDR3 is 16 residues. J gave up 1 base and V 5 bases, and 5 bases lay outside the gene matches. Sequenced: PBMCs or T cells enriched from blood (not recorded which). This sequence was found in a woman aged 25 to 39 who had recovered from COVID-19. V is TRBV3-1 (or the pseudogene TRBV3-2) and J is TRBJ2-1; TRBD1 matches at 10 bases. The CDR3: CASSERDRGSYNEQFF. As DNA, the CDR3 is TGTGCCAGCAGCGAGAGGGACAGGGGATCCTACAATGAGCAGTTCTTC.